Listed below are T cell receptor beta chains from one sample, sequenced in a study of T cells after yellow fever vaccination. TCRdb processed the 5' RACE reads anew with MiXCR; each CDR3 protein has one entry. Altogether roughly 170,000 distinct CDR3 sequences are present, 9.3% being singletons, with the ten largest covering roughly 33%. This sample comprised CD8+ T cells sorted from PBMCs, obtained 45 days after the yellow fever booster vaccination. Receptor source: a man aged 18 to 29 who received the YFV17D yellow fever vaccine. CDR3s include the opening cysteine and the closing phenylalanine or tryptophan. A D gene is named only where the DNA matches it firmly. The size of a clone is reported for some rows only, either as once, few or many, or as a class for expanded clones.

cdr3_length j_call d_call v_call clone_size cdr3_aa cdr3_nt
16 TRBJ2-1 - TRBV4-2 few CASSQDKLGFPLGPFF TGTGCCAGCAGCCAAGATAAGTTGGGCTTCCCCTTGGGTCCGTTCTTC
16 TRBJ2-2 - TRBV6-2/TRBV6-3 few CASSYSGGESTGELFF TGTGCCAGCAGTTACTCGGGGGGCGAGTCCACCGGGGAGCTGTTTTTT
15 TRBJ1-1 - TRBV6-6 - CASSYGASGNTEAFF TGTGCCAGCAGTTATGGGGCTTCGGGAAACACTGAAGCTTTCTTT
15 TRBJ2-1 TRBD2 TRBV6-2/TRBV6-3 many CASRDSGGALNEQFF TGTGCCAGCAGAGATAGCGGGGGGGCATTGAATGAGCAGTTCTTC
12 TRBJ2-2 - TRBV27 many CASSFGTGELFF TGTGCCAGCAGTTTTGGGACCGGGGAGCTGTTTTTT
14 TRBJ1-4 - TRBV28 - CASRIQGNNEKLFF TGTGCCAGCAGGATCCAGGGTAATAATGAAAAACTGTTTTTT
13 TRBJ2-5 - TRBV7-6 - CASSLTHRPTQYF TGTGCCAGCAGCTTAACCCATAGGCCGACCCAGTACTTC
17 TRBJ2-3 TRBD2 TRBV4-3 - CASSQVRTSGDYRTQYF TGCGCCAGCAGCCAAGTTAGGACTAGCGGGGATTACAGGACGCAGTATTTT
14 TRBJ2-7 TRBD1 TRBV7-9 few CASTSTGQTYEQYF TGTGCCAGCACGTCGACGGGACAGACCTACGAGCAGTACTTC
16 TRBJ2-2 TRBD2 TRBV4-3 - CASSPGLAGFGGELFF TGCGCCAGCAGCCCGGGACTAGCGGGGTTCGGAGGGGAGCTGTTTTTT
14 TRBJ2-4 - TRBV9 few CASSVGVDKNIQYF TGTGCCAGCAGCGTAGGGGTGGACAAAAACATTCAGTACTTC
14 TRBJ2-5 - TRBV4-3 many CASSQETLGGTQYF TGCGCCAGCAGCCAAGAAACCCTCGGGGGCACCCAGTACTTC
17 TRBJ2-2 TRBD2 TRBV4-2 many CASSQETSGGNTGELFF TGTGCCAGCAGCCAAGAGACTAGCGGGGGGAACACCGGGGAGCTGTTTTTT
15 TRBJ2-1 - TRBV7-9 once CASSPSRGPLNEQFF TGTGCCAGCAGCCCCAGCCGAGGGCCCCTGAATGAGCAGTTCTTC
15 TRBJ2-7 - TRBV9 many CASSVAAGKGYEQYF TGTGCCAGCAGCGTAGCTGCAGGGAAAGGTTACGAGCAGTACTTC
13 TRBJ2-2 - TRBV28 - CASSFPHFGELFF TGTGCCAGCAGCTTTCCCCATTTCGGGGAGCTGTTTTTT
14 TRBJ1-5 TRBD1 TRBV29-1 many CSVGQGVGNQPQHF TGCAGCGTTGGACAGGGGGTAGGGAATCAGCCCCAGCATTTT
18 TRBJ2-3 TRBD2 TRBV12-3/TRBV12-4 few CASSLGVAGGDFSDTQYF TGTGCCAGCAGTTTAGGGGTAGCGGGGGGAGATTTCAGCGATACGCAGTATTTT
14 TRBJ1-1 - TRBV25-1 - CASSGQGMRTEAFF TGTGCCAGCAGTGGGCAGGGGATGAGGACTGAAGCTTTCTTT
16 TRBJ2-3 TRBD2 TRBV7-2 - CASSFPSGGDTDTQYF TGTGCCAGCAGCTTCCCCAGCGGGGGAGACACAGATACGCAGTATTTT
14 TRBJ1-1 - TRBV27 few CASSLIQGSTEAFF TGTGCCAGCAGTTTAATCCAGGGGTCGACTGAAGCTTTCTTT
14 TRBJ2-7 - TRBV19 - CASSPSVTAYEQYF TGTGCCAGTAGTCCAAGCGTGACGGCCTACGAGCAGTACTTC
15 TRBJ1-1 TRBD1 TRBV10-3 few CAISDRGQGNTEAFF TGTGCCATCAGTGACCGGGGACAGGGGAACACTGAAGCTTTCTTT
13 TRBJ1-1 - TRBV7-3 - CASSEPPSTEAFF TGTGCCAGCAGCGAACCCCCGAGCACTGAAGCTTTCTTT
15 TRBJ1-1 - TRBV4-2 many CASSQVGEANTEAFF TGTGCCAGCAGCCAAGTAGGGGAAGCGAACACTGAAGCTTTCTTT
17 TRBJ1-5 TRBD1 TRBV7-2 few CASSEVPGQGSGQPQHF TGTGCCAGCAGCGAAGTCCCGGGACAGGGAAGCGGTCAGCCCCAGCATTTT
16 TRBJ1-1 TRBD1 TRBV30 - CAWSIRGGRANTEAFF TGTGCCTGGAGTATAAGAGGGGGCAGAGCAAACACTGAAGCTTTCTTT
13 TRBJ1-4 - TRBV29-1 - CSVVDTHNEKLFF TGCAGCGTTGTCGACACCCATAATGAAAAACTGTTTTTT
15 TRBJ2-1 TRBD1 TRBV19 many CASSKETGVHNEQFF TGTGCCAGTAGTAAGGAGACAGGGGTCCACAATGAGCAGTTCTTC
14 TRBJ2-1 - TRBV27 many CASSWIKVGNEQFF TGTGCCAGCAGTTGGATCAAGGTGGGCAATGAGCAGTTCTTC
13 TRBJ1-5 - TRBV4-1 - CASSQVLLEPQHF TGCGCCAGCAGCCAAGTTCTTTTGGAGCCCCAGCATTTT
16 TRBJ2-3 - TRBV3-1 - CASSQVVTRSTDTQYF TGTGCCAGCAGCCAGGTAGTGACGAGATCTACAGATACGCAGTATTTT
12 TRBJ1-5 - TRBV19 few CASSEGVQPQHF TGTGCCAGTAGTGAAGGAGTCCAGCCCCAGCATTTT
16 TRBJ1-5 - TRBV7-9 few CASSLALGSGNQPQHF TGTGCCAGCAGCTTAGCCCTAGGGAGCGGCAATCAGCCCCAGCATTTT
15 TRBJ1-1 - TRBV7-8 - CASSGPRGKGTEAFF TGTGCCAGCAGCGGCCCAAGGGGAAAAGGAACTGAAGCTTTCTTT
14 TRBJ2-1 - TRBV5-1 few CASRKVAEYNEQFF TGCGCCAGCAGGAAGGTAGCGGAGTACAATGAGCAGTTCTTC
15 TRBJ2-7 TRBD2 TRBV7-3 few CASSFGGSGYYEQYF TGTGCCAGCAGCTTTGGGGGTAGCGGGTACTACGAGCAGTACTTC
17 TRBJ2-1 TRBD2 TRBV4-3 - CASSQRRGVSSYNEQFF TGCGCCAGCAGCCAAAGACGGGGGGTCTCATCTTACAATGAGCAGTTCTTC
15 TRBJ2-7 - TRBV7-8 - CASSPYAGISYEQYF TGTGCCAGCAGCCCCTATGCGGGGATCTCCTACGAGCAGTACTTC
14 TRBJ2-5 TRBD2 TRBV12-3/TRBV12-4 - CASSFGGAKETQYF TGTGCCAGCAGTTTCGGGGGGGCCAAGGAGACCCAGTACTTC
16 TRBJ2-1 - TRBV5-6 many CASSLGAGSSYNEQFF TGTGCCAGCAGCTTGGGTGCGGGAAGCTCCTACAATGAGCAGTTCTTC
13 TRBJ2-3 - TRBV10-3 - CATGQTSTDTQYF TGTGCCACAGGACAGACTAGCACAGATACGCAGTATTTT
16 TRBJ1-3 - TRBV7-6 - CASSLEAGLTGNTIYF TGTGCCAGCAGTCTAGAGGCGGGATTGACTGGAAACACCATATATTTT
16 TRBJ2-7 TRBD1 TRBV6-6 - CASSDRQGAWVYEQYF TGTGCCAGCAGTGATCGACAGGGGGCTTGGGTCTACGAGCAGTACTTC
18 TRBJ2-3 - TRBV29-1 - CSVEASTSLKVSDHTQYF TGCAGCGTTGAAGCGTCGACTAGTCTGAAAGTATCCGATCATACGCAGTATTTT
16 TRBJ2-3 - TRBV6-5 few CASSFTQGFSTDTQYF TGTGCCAGCAGTTTTACTCAGGGGTTCTCCACAGATACGCAGTATTTT
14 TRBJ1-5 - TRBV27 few CASSLIQGGQPQHF TGTGCCAGCAGTTTGATTCAGGGAGGGCAGCCCCAGCATTTT
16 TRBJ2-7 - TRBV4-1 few CASSQVSADSSYEQYF TGCGCCAGCAGCCAAGTTAGCGCGGACAGCTCCTACGAGCAGTACTTC